This section outlines one TCR beta chain sequence together with its context. Its cognate antigen is unknown. The entry originates in a study of monozygotic twins with inflammatory bowel disease. With eight separate reactions per sample, the authors made cDNA. Reprocessing the 5' RACE reads, TCRdb reports a single entry for every CDR3 protein and omits DNA. This sample's clone table lists approximately 160,000 distinct CDR3 sequences. The CDR3 runs 16 residues. Looked up from germline, CDR1 is SGHRS and CDR2 is YFSETQ. Study-wide points: Among the T cells, different subtypes could not be distinguished.

The specimen was blood. This clonotype was obtained from a human donor with ulcerative colitis or Crohn's disease, or a healthy co-twin of an affected twin (not recorded which). The gene calls are TRBV5-1 and TRBJ1-2. The CDR3 loop is CASRLGHSGLFYGYTF.